Following are 4 T cell receptor beta chains from one sample sequenced in a study of T cell clonality in common variable immunodeficiency. Some clones are missing from TCRdb's copy, which holds only in-frame ones; the method was immunoSEQ multiplex PCR. This record lists tens of thousands of clones, none seen once only, and the top ten clones contain about 1.7%. The sequencing sample was made of peripheral blood mononuclear cells. The source is a person aged 18 to 70 in good health.

This clone was recorded many times. Read data end 3 residues before the CDR3 end; the end is taken from the germline J gene. The chain links TRBV4-1 to TRBJ1-2; D is unresolved. V lost 0 bases and J lost 2, with 16 bases in between. The germline V gene has CDR1 MGHRA and CDR2 YSYEKL. CDR3 length: 17 amino acids. The CDR3 DNA, read in part, is TGCGCCAGCAGCCAAGATAACCGACCTAGTATCAACTATGGC. It encodes CASSQDNRPSINYG. The CDR3, in full, reads CASSQDNRPSINYGYTF.

The sequenced part of the CDR3 DNA is TGTGCCAGCAGACCAGCAGGAACCTACGAG. Translating gives CASRPAGTYE. The complete CDR3 sequence is CASRPAGTYEQYF. V and J are TRBV11-2 and TRBJ2-7; D not resolved. The sequence runs out 3 residues before the end of the CDR3; the remainder is reconstructed from the germline J gene. V shed 6 bases and J shed 2 bases, with 11 bases lying between them. The CDR3 loop spans 13 amino acids. CDR1 is SGHAT, CDR2 FQNNGV, per germline.

This clone was picked up many times. The read terminates 3 residues ahead of where the CDR3 ends, so the germline J gene completes it. The V and J genes are TRBV11-2 and TRBJ2-7, with a tentative D call TRBD1 (6 bases). The length of the CDR3 is 15 residues. Germline values: CDR1 SGHAT, CDR2 FQNNGV. V was trimmed by 4 bases and J by 5 bases, leaving 18 bases between them. The CDR3 here is CASSSRQVRFHEQYF. The CDR3 DNA, read in part, is TGTGCCAGCAGCTCCCGACAGGTCCGGTTCCACGAG.

There are many counts of this clone. The DNA ends 3 residues before the CDR3 does, and the rest of the CDR3 is filled in from the germline J gene. The V and J genes are TRBV10-3 and TRBJ2-1; 16 nucleotides match TRBD2. The CDR3 loop spans 19 amino acids. The V segment lost 6 bases and the J segment 4 bases; nucleotides outside the gene matches: 12. CDR1 ENHRY and CDR2 SYGVKD come from the germline V gene. The CDR3 sequence is CAISDRPGTSGREYNEQFF. The part of the CDR3 DNA that was read is TGTGCCATCAGCGACAGACCAGGGACTAGCGGGAGGGAATACAATGAG.